This T cell receptor beta chain emerged from a study of cytomegalovirus exposure and HLA in healthy donors. Trimming removed 2 bases at V and 0 bases at J, with 7 bases between. Germline lookup yields CDR1 MNHEY and CDR2 SVGAGI. The CDR3 loop spans 14 amino acids. The study, taken as a whole, reports: A later look showed TCR association rates differing by HLA locus, highest for DRB1 and lowest for HLA-C. The study labeled 164 TCR beta chains cytomegalovirus-associated.

The PCR ran on 60 Vbeta and 13 Jbeta primers. Generated by immunoSEQ multiplex PCR, the TCRdb table keeps only in-frame clones and is missing some. The sample contains 120,000 or so clones, roughly 83% of which appear only once. This clone showed up just once. Its antigen is not identified. J is TRBJ1-1 and V is TRBV6-5, with D possibly TRBD1 on 5 matching bases. This TCR was recovered from a man aged 18 to 35 in good health and CMV-seropositive. The sequencing sample was made of PBMCs. In nucleotides, the CDR3 is TGTGCCAGCAGTTACCGGACACTGAACACTGAAGCTTTCTTT. Its protein is CASSYRTLNTEAFF.